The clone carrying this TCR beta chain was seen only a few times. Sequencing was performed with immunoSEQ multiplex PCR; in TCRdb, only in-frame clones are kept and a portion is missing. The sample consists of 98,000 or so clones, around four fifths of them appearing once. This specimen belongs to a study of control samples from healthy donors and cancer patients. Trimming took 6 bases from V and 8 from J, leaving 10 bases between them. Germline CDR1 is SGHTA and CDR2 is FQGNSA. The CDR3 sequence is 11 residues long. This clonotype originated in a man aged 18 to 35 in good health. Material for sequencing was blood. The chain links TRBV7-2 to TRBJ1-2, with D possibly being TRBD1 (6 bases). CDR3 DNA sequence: TGTGCCAGCAGTACAGGGCCCGGCTACACCTTC. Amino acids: CASSTGPGYTF.